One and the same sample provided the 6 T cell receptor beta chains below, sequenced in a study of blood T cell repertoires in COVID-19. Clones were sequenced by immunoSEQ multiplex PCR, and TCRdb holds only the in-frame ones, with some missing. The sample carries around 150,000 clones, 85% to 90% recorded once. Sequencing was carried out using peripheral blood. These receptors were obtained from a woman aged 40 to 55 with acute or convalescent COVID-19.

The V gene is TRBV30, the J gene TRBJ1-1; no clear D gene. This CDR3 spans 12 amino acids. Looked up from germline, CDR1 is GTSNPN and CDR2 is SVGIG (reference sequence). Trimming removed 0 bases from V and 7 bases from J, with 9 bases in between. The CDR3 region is CAWSVLVGEAFF. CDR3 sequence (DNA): TGTGCCTGGAGTGTACTAGTCGGTGAAGCTTTCTTT.

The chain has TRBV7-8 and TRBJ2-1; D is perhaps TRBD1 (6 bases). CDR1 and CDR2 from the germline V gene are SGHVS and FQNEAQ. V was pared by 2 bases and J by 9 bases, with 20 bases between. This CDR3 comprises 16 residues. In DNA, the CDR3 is TGTGCCAGCAGCTTACAACCGGGACATTACCCAATTGAGCAGTTCTTC. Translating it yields CASSLQPGHYPIEQFF.

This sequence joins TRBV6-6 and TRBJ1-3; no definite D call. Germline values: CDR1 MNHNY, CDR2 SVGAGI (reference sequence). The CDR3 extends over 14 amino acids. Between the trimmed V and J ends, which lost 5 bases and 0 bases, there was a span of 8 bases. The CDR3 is CASSPGFSGNTIYF. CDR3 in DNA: TGTGCCAGCAGTCCAGGCTTCTCTGGAAACACCATATATTTT.

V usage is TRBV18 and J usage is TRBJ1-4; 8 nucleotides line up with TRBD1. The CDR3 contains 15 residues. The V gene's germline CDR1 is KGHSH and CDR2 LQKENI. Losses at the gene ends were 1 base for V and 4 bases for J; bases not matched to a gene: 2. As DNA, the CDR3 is TGTGCCAGCTCACCACAAACAGGGGGTAATGAAAAACTGTTTTTT. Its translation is CASSPQTGGNEKLFF.

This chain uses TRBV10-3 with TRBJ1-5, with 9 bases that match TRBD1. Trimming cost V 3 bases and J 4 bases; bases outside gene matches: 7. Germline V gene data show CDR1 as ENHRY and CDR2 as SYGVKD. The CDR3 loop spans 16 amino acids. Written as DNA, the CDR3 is TGTGCCATCAGTGAAAACAGGGGGCAGGGAAATCAGCCCCAGCATTTT. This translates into CAISENRGQGNQPQHF.

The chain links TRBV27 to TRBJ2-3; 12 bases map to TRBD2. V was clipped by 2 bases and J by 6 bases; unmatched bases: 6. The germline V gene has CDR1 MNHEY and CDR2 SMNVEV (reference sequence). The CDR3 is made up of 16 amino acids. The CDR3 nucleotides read TGTGCCAGCAGTTTAAGGCTAGCGGGAGGGTTGGATACGCAGTATTTT. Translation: CASSLRLAGGLDTQYF.